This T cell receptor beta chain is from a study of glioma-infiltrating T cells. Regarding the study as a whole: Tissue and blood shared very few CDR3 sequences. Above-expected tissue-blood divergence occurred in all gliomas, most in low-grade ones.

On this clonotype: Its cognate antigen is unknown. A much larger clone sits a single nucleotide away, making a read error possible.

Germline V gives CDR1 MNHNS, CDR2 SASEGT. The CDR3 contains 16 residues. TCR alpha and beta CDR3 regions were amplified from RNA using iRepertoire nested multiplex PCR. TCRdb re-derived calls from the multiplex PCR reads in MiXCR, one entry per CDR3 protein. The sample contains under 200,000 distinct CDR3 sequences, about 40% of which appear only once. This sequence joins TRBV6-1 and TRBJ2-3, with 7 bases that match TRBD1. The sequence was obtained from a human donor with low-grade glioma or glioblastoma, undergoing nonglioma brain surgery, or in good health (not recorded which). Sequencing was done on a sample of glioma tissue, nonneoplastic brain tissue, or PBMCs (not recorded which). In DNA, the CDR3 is TGTGCCAGCAGTCCAAATCAGGGGGTCGGCACAGATAAGCAGTATTTT. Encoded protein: CASSPNQGVGTDKQYF.